This TCR beta chain was obtained from a study of blood T cell repertoires in COVID-19. Study in general: Samples representing acute and convalescent COVID-19 were sourced from the United States, Italy and Spain. T cells, B-cell-depleted T cells, or PBMCs supplied cDNA or gDNA.

The authors' processing: Quantification of nucleated cells was approximated via reference gene primer amplification. Produced via immunoSEQ multiplex PCR; TCRdb's table is partial and in-frame only. V, J and clone size are those of that table, while D and trimming were read from the DNA. The sample consists of 170,000 or so clones, roughly 86% of them appearing once. This TCR derives from a man aged 50-59 years with active or convalescent COVID-19. Sequencing was carried out using peripheral blood.

For the CDR3, the DNA is TGCGCCAGCAGCCAAACGGACAGGGGAAGCGTATATTTT. Translating gives CASSQTDRGSVYF. The V gene is TRBV4-3, the J gene TRBJ1-3; 9 positions agree with TRBD1. The V gene's germline CDR1 is LGHNA and CDR2 YSLEER. The CDR3 runs 13 residues. After removal of 2 bases from V and 14 bases from J, the junction contained 7 bases not matched to a gene.